This is a list of T cell receptor beta chains from one sample in a study of shared T cell receptors in the human thymus. TCRdb's table, derived via immunoSEQ multiplex PCR, lists solely in-frame clones and lacks some. The sample lists hundreds of thousands of clones, around 87% occurring once. This same sample was also part of a study on human thymus T cells.

Source material: thymocytes. These receptors were collected from a boy in the first two years of life with a congenital heart defect. Each CDR3 is given with its conserved first and last residue. Fields, in order: CDR3 protein, CDR3 DNA, D gene, V gene, clone size, J gene. A D gene is named only where the DNA matches it firmly. Size is omitted from some rows. Given values are once, few, many or a class for expanded clones.

CASRPGQGFNEKLFF,TGTGCCAGTAGACCCGGACAGGGCTTTAATGAAAAACTGTTTTTT,TRBD1,TRBV19,NA,TRBJ1-4
CASSDWGDGYGYTF,TGTGCCAGCAGTGATTGGGGGGACGGCTATGGCTACACCTTC,NA,TRBV6-1,NA,TRBJ1-2
CASSAQGEQYF,TGCGCCAGCAGCGCACAGGGCGAGCAGTACTTC,NA,TRBV5-1,NA,TRBJ2-7
CASSESEGGPCEQYF,TGTGCCAGCAGTGAATCCGAGGGGGGGCCATGCGAGCAGTACTTC,NA,TRBV6-1,NA,TRBJ2-7
CASTLGGAELYEQYF,TGTGCCAGCACCCTAGGCGGGGCGGAACTCTACGAGCAGTACTTC,NA,TRBV28,NA,TRBJ2-7
CASSPPYEGDDGYTF,TGTGCCAGCAGTCCCCCGTATGAGGGGGACGATGGCTACACCTTC,NA,TRBV28,NA,TRBJ1-2
CASSVEGTSPETQYF,TGTGCCAGCAGCGTAGAAGGGACTAGCCCAGAGACCCAGTACTTC,TRBD2,TRBV9,NA,TRBJ2-5
CASSPAPQTGRGTEAFF,TGTGCCAGCAGCCCAGCCCCACAGACAGGCCGGGGCACTGAAGCTTTCTTT,NA,TRBV13,NA,TRBJ1-1
CASSEMAGDNQPQHF,TGTGCCAGCAGTGAAATGGCAGGGGATAATCAGCCCCAGCATTTT,NA,TRBV6-1,NA,TRBJ1-5
CASSSQQGSTYNSPLHF,TGTGCCAGCAGCTCCCAACAGGGATCCACCTATAATTCACCCCTCCACTTT,NA,TRBV13,NA,TRBJ1-6
CASSLQGLNTEAFF,TGTGCCAGCAGTTTACAGGGGTTGAACACTGAAGCTTTCTTT,NA,TRBV28,NA,TRBJ1-1
CASSQTQTKNIQYF,TGCGCCAGCAGCCAAACTCAAACCAAAAACATTCAGTACTTC,NA,TRBV4-3,NA,TRBJ2-4
CASSQVDRADTEAFF,TGCGCCAGCAGCCAAGTGGACAGAGCGGACACTGAAGCTTTCTTT,NA,TRBV4-3,NA,TRBJ1-1
CASSQEGQGDRYEQYF,TGCGCTAGCAGCCAGGAAGGACAGGGAGATCGCTACGAGCAGTACTTC,TRBD1,TRBV4-3,NA,TRBJ2-7
CASSPGGKHSGNTIYF,TGTGCCAGCAGCCCGGGGGGGAAGCACTCTGGAAACACCATATATTTT,NA,TRBV7-8,NA,TRBJ1-3
CAGSIGTGDRSNQPQHF,TGTGCCGGCAGCATCGGGACAGGGGATAGAAGCAATCAGCCCCAGCATTTT,TRBD1,TRBV7-2,NA,TRBJ1-5
CASSQTGRREDSYNEQFF,TGTGCCAGTAGTCAGACAGGGAGGAGGGAGGACTCCTACAATGAGCAGTTCTTC,NA,TRBV19,few,TRBJ2-1
CASALNQRTGGFCSGNTIYF,TGTGCCAGCGCCCTGAATCAACGGACAGGGGGTTTCTGCTCTGGAAACACCATATATTTT,TRBD1,TRBV2,NA,TRBJ1-3
CAISDVAQQETQYF,TGTGCCATCAGTGACGTGGCCCAACAAGAGACCCAGTACTTC,NA,TRBV10-3,NA,TRBJ2-5
CASSNDRVAAEAFF,TGTGCCAGCAGTAACGACAGGGTCGCGGCTGAAGCTTTCTTT,TRBD1,TRBV6-5,NA,TRBJ1-1
CASSHPDRDTEAFF,TGCGCCAGCAGCCACCCAGACAGGGACACTGAAGCTTTCTTT,TRBD1,TRBV4-1,NA,TRBJ1-1
CASSRDRQSSYEQYF,TGTGCCAGCAGCCGCGACAGGCAAAGCTCCTACGAGCAGTACTTC,NA,TRBV14,NA,TRBJ2-7
CASSPTGGSDEQYF,TGTGCCAGCAGTCCTACAGGGGGCTCGGACGAGCAGTACTTC,TRBD1,TRBV6-1,NA,TRBJ2-7
CSVIKSSGLGFADEQFF,TGCAGCGTGATAAAATCATCGGGACTAGGTTTTGCGGATGAGCAGTTCTTC,TRBD2,TRBV29-1,NA,TRBJ2-1
CASSRPGQGSEAFF,TGTGCCAGCAGTCGGCCGGGACAGGGATCTGAAGCTTTCTTT,TRBD1,TRBV28,few,TRBJ1-1
CASSALQGQFVNEKLFF,TGTGCCAGCAGTGCCTTACAAGGACAGTTCGTTAACGAAAAACTGTTTTTT,NA,TRBV25-1,NA,TRBJ1-4
CASSPSGTSWPEQYF,TGTGCCAGCTCTCCGTCCGGGACTAGCTGGCCCGAGCAGTACTTC,TRBD2,TRBV18,NA,TRBJ2-7
CASSLGETDTQYF,TGTGCCAGCAGTTTAGGAGAGACAGATACGCAGTATTTT,NA,TRBV27,NA,TRBJ2-3
CASSIDHHRNSNTEAFF,TGTGCCAGTAGTATAGATCACCACAGAAACTCGAACACTGAAGCTTTCTTT,NA,TRBV19,once,TRBJ1-1
CASFDRQETQYF,TGTGCCAGTTTCGACAGACAAGAGACCCAGTACTTC,NA,TRBV7-6,NA,TRBJ2-5